A single T cell receptor beta chain is shown here with its context. No antigen is known for it. The V and J ends lost 0 bases and 1 base respectively, with 13 bases between them. In germline, CDR1 is SGHRS, CDR2 YFSETQ. This CDR3 comprises 16 residues. The entry originates in a study of cytomegalovirus exposure and HLA in healthy donors. General observations from the study: For TCR beta chains, V- and J-gene trimming was later linked to a missense DCLRE1C variant. TCR sequences were mostly rare, though some public TCRs occurred in many donors.

The PCR was carried out with 60 Vbeta primers and 13 Jbeta primers. Assay used: immunoSEQ multiplex PCR; TCRdb lists only in-frame clones, some missing. The sample table sets out approximately 190,000 clones. Material: PBMCs. This clonotype was obtained from a man aged 25 to 40 in good health and CMV-seronegative. This rearrangement joins TRBV5-1 to TRBJ2-5, with no clear D. DNA for the CDR3: TGCGCCAGCAGCTTGGGGTCCCGAGCCTTCCAAGAGACCCAGTACTTC. Amino acid sequence: CASSLGSRAFQETQYF.